This T cell receptor (beta chain) comes out of a study of cytomegalovirus exposure and HLA in healthy donors. Study-level findings and limits: Cytomegalovirus-associated TCR beta chains were listed, numbering approximately 150. In a later analysis, several top co-occurrence clusters appeared linked to parvovirus B19, influenza, CMV and Epstein-Barr virus.

A multiplex PCR was run with 60 Vbeta primers and 13 Jbeta primers. Assay used: immunoSEQ multiplex PCR; TCRdb lists only in-frame clones, some missing. The sample has tens of thousands of clones; over 60% are singletons. In regard to this clone: Its antigen remains unknown.

This CDR3 has 15 amino acids. From germline, CDR1 is SGHAT and CDR2 FQNNGV. Trimming took 4 bases from V and 4 from J; bases not matched to a gene: 3. The V gene is TRBV11-2, the J gene TRBJ2-3; TRBD2 agrees at 12 bases. Source material: PBMCs. The source is a male donor in good health and CMV-seropositive. CDR3 DNA: TGTGCCAGCAGCTCGACTAGCGGGAGCGCAGATACGCAGTATTTT. This gives the protein CASSSTSGSADTQYF.